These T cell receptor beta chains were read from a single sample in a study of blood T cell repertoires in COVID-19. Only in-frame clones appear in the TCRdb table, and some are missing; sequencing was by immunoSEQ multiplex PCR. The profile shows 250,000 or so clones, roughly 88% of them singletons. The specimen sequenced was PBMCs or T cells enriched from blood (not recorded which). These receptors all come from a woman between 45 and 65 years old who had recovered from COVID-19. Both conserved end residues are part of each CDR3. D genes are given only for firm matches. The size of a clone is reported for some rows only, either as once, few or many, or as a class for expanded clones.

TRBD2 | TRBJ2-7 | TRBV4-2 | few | CASRKGGLAGEVEQYF | TGTGCCAGCAGAAAAGGGGGACTAGCGGGAGAGGTCGAGCAGTACTTC
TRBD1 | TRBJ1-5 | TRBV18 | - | CASSPGQGGYQPQHF | TGTGCCAGCTCACCAGGACAGGGAGGATATCAGCCCCAGCATTTT
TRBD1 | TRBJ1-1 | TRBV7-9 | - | CASSSGQDPEAFF | TGTGCCAGCAGCTCCGGACAGGACCCTGAAGCTTTCTTT
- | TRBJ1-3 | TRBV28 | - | CASSLSPTVRPNF | TGTGCCAGCAGTTTATCGCCGACAGTGAGGCCCAATTTT
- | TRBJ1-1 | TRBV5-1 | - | CASSLFAGVNTEAFF | TGCGCCAGCAGCTTGTTCGCAGGGGTGAACACTGAAGCTTTCTTT
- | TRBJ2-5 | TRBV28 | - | CATKLTAQETQYF | TGTGCCACCAAACTGACAGCCCAAGAGACCCAGTACTTC
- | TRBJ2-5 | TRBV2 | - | CASSSQTGRETQYF | TGTGCCAGCAGTTCGCAAACAGGGCGGGAGACCCAGTACTTC
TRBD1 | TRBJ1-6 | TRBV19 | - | CASSMTDRDNSPLHF | TGTGCCAGTAGTATGACGGACAGGGATAATTCACCCCTCCACTTT
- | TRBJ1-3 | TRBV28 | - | CASNSGGLSGNTIYF | TGTGCCAGCAACTCCGGGGGGCTCTCTGGAAACACCATATATTTT
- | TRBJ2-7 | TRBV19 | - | CASSLQVKYEQYF | TGTGCCAGTAGTCTACAGGTGAAATACGAGCAGTACTTC
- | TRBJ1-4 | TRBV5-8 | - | CASSLVSSSLWNEKLFF | TGTGCCAGCAGCTTGGTTTCCTCTAGCTTGTGGAATGAAAAACTGTTTTTT
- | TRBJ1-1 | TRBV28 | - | CASAQGGNTEAFF | TGTGCCAGTGCCCAGGGCGGGAACACTGAAGCTTTCTTT
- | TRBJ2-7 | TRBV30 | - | CAWSQGHHEQYF | TGTGCCTGGAGTCAGGGGCACCACGAGCAGTACTTC
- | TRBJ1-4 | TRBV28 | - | CASRSQGPGEKLFF | TGTGCCAGCAGATCTCAAGGTCCGGGTGAAAAACTGTTTTTT
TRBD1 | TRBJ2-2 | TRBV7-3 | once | CASSWTGESGELFF | TGTGCCAGCAGCTGGACAGGGGAGTCCGGGGAGCTGTTTTTT
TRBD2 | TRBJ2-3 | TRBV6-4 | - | CASSFTSGSTDTQYF | TGTGCCAGCAGTTTCACTAGCGGGAGTACAGATACGCAGTATTTT
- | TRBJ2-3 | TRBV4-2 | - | CASSQEEGTDTQYF | TGTGCCAGCAGCCAAGAGGAGGGCACAGATACGCAGTATTTT
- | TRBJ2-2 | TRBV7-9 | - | CASSLPSGGKISTGELFF | TGTGCCAGCAGCCTACCCTCTGGGGGGAAGATATCTACCGGGGAGCTGTTTTTT
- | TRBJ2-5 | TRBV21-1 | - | CASSKKEDRETQYF | TGTGCCAGCAGCAAAAAAGAGGACAGAGAGACCCAGTACTTC
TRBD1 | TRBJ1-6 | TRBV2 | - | CASSPRDSRNGSPLHF | TGTGCCAGCAGTCCCCGGGACAGCAGGAACGGGTCACCCCTCCACTTT
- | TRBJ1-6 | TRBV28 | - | CASSLGRAYNSPLHF | TGTGCCAGCAGTTTAGGTAGAGCCTATAATTCACCCCTCCACTTT
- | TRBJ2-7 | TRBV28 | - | CASSWGYDRSF | TGTGCCAGCAGTTGGGGCTATGATAGATCCTTC